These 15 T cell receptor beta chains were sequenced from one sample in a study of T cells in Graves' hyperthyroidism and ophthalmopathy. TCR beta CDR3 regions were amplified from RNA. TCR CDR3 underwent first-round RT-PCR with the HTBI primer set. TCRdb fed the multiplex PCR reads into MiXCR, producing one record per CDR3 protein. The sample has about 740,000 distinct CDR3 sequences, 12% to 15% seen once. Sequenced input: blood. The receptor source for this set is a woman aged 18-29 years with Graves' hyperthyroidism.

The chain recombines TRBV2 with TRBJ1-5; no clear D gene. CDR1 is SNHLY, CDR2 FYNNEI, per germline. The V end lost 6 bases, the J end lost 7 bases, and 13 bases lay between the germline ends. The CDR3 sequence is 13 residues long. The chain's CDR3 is CASSEVSGQPQHF. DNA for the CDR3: TGTGCCAGCAGCGAGGTCAGTGGGCAGCCCCAGCATTTT.

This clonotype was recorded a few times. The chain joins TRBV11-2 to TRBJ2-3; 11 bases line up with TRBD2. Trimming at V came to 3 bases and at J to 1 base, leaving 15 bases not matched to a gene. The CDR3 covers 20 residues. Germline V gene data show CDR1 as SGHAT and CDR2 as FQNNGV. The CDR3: CASSFHLLDLAGGGTDTQYF. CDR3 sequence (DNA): TGTGCCAGCAGCTTCCACCTACTAGACCTAGCGGGAGGAGGCACAGATACGCAGTATTTT.

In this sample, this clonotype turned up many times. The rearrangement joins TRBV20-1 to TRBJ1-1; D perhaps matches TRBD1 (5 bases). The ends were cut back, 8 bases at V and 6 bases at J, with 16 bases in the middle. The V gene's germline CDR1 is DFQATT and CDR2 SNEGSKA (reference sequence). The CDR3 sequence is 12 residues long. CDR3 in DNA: TGCAGTTTCCTGACAGAATATCCTGAAGCTTTCTTT. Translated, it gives CSFLTEYPEAFF.

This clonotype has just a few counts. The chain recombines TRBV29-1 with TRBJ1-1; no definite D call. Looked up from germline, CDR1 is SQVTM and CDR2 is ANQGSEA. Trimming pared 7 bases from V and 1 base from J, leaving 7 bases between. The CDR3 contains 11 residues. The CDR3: CSAAENTEAFF. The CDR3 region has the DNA TGCAGCGCTGCAGAGAACACTGAAGCTTTCTTT.

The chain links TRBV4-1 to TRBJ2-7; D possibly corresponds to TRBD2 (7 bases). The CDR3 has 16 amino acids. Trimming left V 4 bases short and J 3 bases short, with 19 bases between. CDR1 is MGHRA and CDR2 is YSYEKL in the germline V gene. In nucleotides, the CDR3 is TGCGCCAGCAGCCCCATCAAGGGGGGGCGCTTCTACGAGCAGTACTTC. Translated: CASSPIKGGRFYEQYF.

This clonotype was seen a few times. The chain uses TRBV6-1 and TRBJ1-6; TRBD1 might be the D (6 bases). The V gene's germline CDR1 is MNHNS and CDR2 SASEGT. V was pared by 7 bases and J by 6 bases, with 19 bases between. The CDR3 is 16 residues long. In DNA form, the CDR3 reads TGTGCCAGCACCAGGACCGGGACAAATAGTAATTCACCCCTCCACTTT. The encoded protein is CASTRTGTNSNSPLHF.

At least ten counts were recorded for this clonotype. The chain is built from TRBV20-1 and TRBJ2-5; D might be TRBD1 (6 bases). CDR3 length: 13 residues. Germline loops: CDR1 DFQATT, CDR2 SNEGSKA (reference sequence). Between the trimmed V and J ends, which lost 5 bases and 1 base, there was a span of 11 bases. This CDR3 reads CSAGRQAQETQYF. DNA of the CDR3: TGCAGTGCTGGTAGACAGGCCCAAGAGACCCAGTACTTC.

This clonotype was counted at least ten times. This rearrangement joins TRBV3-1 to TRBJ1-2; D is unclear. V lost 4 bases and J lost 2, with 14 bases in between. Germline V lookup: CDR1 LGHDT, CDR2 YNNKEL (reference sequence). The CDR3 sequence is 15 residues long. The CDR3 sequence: CASSLSRTANYGYTF. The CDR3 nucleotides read TGTGCCAGCAGCCTTTCGAGGACGGCGAACTATGGCTACACCTTC.

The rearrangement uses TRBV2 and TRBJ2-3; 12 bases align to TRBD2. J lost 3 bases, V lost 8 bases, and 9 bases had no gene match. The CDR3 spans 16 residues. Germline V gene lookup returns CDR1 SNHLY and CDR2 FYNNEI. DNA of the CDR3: TGTGCCAGCCTCCGAGGACTAGCGGGAAAGACAGATACGCAGTATTTT. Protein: CASLRGLAGKTDTQYF.

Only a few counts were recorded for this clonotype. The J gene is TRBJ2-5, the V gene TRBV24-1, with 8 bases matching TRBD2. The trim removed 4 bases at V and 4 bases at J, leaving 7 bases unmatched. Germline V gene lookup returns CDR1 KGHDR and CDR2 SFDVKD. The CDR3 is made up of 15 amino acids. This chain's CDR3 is CATSDSGLAAETQYF. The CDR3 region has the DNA TGTGCCACCAGTGACTCCGGACTAGCTGCAGAGACCCAGTACTTC.

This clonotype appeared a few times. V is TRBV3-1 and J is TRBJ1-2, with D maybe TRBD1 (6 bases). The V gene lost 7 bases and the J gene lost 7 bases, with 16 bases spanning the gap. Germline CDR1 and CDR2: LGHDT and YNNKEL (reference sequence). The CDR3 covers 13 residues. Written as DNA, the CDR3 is TGTGCCAGCACCGCTATACAGGGTTTTGGCTACACCTTC. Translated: CASTAIQGFGYTF.

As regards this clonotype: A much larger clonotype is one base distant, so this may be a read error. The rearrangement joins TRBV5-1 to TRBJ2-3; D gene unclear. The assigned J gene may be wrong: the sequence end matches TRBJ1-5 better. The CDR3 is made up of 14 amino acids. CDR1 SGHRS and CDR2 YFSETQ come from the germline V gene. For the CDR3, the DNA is TGCGCCAGCAGCCGAGCGGAAAGCACAGATACGCAGCATTTT. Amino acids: CASSRAESTDTQHF.

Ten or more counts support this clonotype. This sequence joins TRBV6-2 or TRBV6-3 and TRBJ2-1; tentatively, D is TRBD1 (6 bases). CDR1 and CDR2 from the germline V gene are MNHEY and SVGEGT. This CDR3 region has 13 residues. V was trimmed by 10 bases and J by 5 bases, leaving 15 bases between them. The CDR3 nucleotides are TGTGCCACCTCGGTCACAGGGCACAATGAGCAGTTCTTC. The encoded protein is CATSVTGHNEQFF.

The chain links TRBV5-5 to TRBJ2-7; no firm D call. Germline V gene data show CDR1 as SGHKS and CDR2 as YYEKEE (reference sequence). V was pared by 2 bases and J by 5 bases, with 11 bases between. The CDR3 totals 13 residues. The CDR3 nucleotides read TGTGCCAGCAGCTTACCGTCAGTCGACGAGCAGTACTTC. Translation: CASSLPSVDEQYF. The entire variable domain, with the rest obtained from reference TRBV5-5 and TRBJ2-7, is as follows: DAGVTQSPTHLIKTRGQQVTLRCSPISGHKSVSWYQQVLGQGPQFIFQYYEKEERGRGNFPDRFSARQFPNYSSELNVNALLLGDSALYLCASSLPSVDEQYFGPGTRLTVT.

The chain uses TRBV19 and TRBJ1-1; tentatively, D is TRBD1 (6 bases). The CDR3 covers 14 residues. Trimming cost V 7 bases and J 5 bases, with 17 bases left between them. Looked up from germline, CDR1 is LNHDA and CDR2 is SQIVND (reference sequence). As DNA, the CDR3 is TGTGCCAGTACCAAGGGGGACAAAAGAACTGAAGCTTTCTTT. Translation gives CASTKGDKRTEAFF.